This T cell receptor (beta chain) was sequenced in a study of T-cell reconstitution after alpha-beta-depleted transplantation in children. This clonotype was seen only a few times. A library of TCRbeta sequences, prepared with unique molecular identifiers, was generated. One entry per CDR3 protein, called by TCRdb with MiXCR from the PCR reads. The sample comprises around 380,000 distinct CDR3 sequences, 9.5% to 13% of which are singletons, and roughly 5.5% rests with the top ten. V lost 0 bases to trimming and J lost 7 bases; unmatched junction nucleotides: 5. CDR1 and CDR2 from the germline V gene are SGHRS and YFSETQ. This CDR3 comprises 15 residues.

The gene calls are TRBV5-1 and TRBJ2-1; 9 bases align to TRBD1. The sequences come from PBMCs from the stem cell graft donor, collected from the stem cell graft. The sequence was obtained from a human donor who donated a stem cell graft to a child with acute myeloid leukemia. CDR3: CASSLVTGGGNEQFF. The CDR3 DNA follows: TGCGCCAGCAGCTTGGTTACAGGGGGCGGGAATGAGCAGTTCTTC.